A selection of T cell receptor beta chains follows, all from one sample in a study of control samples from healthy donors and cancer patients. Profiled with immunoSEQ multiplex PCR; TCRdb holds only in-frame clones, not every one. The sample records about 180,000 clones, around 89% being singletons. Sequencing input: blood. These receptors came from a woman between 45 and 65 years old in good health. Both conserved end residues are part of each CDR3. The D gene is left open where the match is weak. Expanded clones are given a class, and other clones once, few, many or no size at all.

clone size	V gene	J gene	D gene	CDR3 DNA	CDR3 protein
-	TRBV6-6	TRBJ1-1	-	TGTGCCAGCAGTCGAACCCCTCTTAAAAAGGTTCCGGGCGAAGCTTTCTTT	CASSRTPLKKVPGEAFF
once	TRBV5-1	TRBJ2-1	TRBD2	TGCGCCAGCAGCCCGGTTTTAGCGGGGGCCTACAATGAGCAGTTCTTC	CASSPVLAGAYNEQFF
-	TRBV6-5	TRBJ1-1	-	TGTGCCAGCAGTTTCCGGGACTCAGGGGAAGCTTTCTTT	CASSFRDSGEAFF
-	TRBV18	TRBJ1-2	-	TGTGCCAGCTCACGGTCGTACGGGGATGGCTACACCTTC	CASSRSYGDGYTF
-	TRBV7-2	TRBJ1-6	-	TGTGCCAGCAGCTTAGCTCTACAGGGTTATAATTCACCCCTCCACTTT	CASSLALQGYNSPLHF
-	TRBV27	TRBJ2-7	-	TGTGCCAGCAGTTCACCGGGACAAGCCTACGAGCAGTACTTC	CASSSPGQAYEQYF
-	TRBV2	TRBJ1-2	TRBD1	TGTGCCAGCAGTGACCGACAGGGGGCAAGACTCTATGGCTACACCTTC	CASSDRQGARLYGYTF
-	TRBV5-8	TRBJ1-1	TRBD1	TGTGCCAGCAGCTCTTACACAGGGGAACTTAACACTGAAGCTTTCTTT	CASSSYTGELNTEAFF
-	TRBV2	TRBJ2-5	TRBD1	TGTGCCAGCAGACCCAATATCCTGGACAGGGGGCGGAAGACCCAGTACTTC	CASRPNILDRGRKTQYF
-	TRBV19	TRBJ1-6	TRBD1	TGTGCCAGTAGGACAACAGGGACAGAATCCTATAATTCACCCCTCCACTTT	CASRTTGTESYNSPLHF
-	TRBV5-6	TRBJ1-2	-	TGTGCCAGCAGCCCCTCCGGGACTCCCGTCTATGGCTACACCTTC	CASSPSGTPVYGYTF
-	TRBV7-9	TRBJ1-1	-	TGTGCCAGCAGATCCGGGACGGACGGGACTGAAGCTTTCTTT	CASRSGTDGTEAFF
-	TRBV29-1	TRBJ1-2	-	TGCAGCGTGGGTGGCTACACCTTC	CSVGGYTF
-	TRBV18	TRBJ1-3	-	TGTGCCAGCTCACCGTCCCGAATTCCCGCCTCTGGAAACACCATATATTTT	CASSPSRIPASGNTIYF
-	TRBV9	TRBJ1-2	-	TGTGCCAGCAGCGTATTACAGGGAAGAGGCTACACCTTC	CASSVLQGRGYTF
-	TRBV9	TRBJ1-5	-	TGTGCCAGCAGCGTAACAGGTACCCAGCCCCAGCATTTT	CASSVTGTQPQHF
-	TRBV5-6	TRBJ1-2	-	TGTGCCAGCAGTGGAAGGATTTATGGCTACACCTTC	CASSGRIYGYTF
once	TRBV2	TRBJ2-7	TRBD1	TGTGCCAGCAGCGGAGGGGGCCGGACAGGGGGCTCCTACGAGCAGTACTTC	CASSGGGRTGGSYEQYF
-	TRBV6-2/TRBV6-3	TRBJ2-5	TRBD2	TGTGCCAGCAGTTACGGTCGACTAGCAGGGGAGACCCAGTACTTC	CASSYGRLAGETQYF
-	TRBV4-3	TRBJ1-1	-	TGCGCCAGCAGCCAAGATAGGTCTGTGAACACTGAAGCTTTCTTT	CASSQDRSVNTEAFF
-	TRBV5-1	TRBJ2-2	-	TGCGCCAGCAGCTGGGAAAACACCGGGGAGCTGTTTTTT	CASSWENTGELFF
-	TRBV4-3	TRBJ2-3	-	TGCGCCAGCAGCCAAGAACGGACCGGGGGCACAGATACGCAGTATTTT	CASSQERTGGTDTQYF
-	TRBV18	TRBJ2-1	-	TGTGCCAGCTCATCATGGACCGAGCTGAATGAGCAGTTCTTC	CASSSWTELNEQFF
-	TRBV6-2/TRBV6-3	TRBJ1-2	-	TGTGCCAGCAGTTTCGGGGGGCTGGGCGGCTACACCTTC	CASSFGGLGGYTF
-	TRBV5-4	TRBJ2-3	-	TGTGCCAGCTCAAAAGAGAGGGGCACAGATACGCAGTATTTT	CASSKERGTDTQYF
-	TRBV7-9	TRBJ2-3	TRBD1	TGTGCCACCCCCCGAAGACAGGGGAGAGATACGCAGTATTTT	CATPRRQGRDTQYF
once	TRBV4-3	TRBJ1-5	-	TGCGCCAGCAGCCAAGACATACCCGGGCCTTCCAATCAGCCCCAGCATTTT	CASSQDIPGPSNQPQHF
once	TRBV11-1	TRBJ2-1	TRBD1	TGTGCCAGCAGCTTTCTCCAGGGGGCGAATGAGCAGTTCTTC	CASSFLQGANEQFF
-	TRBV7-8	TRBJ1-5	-	TGTGCCAGCAGCGACGGAATGGGGCAGCCCCAGCATTTT	CASSDGMGQPQHF
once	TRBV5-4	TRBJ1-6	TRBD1	TGTGCCAGCAGCCCCCAAGCAGGGGGGGATTCACCCCTCCACTTT	CASSPQAGGDSPLHF
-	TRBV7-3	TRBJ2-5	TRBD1	TGTGCCAGCAGCCGGGGACAGGGAGAGACCCAGTACTTC	CASSRGQGETQYF
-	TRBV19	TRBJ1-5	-	TGTGCCAGTACCCGCAGACCGAGTAGGGATAGCAATCAGCCCCAGCATTTT	CASTRRPSRDSNQPQHF
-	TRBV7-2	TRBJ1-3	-	TGTGCCAGCAGCTTAGTCTCAGCCGAGGACACCATATATTTT	CASSLVSAEDTIYF
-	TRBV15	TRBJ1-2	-	TGTGCCACCAGCACGACAGGTCCCTATGGCTACACCTTC	CATSTTGPYGYTF
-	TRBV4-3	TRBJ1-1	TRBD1	TGCGCCAGCAGCCAAGACCAGCGGACAGGGCTGGCTGAAGCTTTCTTT	CASSQDQRTGLAEAFF
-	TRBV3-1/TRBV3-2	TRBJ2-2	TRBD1	TGTGCCAGCAGCCGTACAGGGGGAAAAGCCGGGGAGCTGTTTTTT	CASSRTGGKAGELFF
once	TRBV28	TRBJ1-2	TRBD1	TGTGCCAGCAGCCTTACAGGGGGCTATGGCTACACCTTC	CASSLTGGYGYTF